Listed here are 3 T cell receptor beta chains from one sample, sequenced in a study of blood T cells in healthy people across ages. A second PCR, run for about 6 to 11 cycles, used a sample-barcoded 5' primer plus a J-beta primer mix. TCRdb processed the 5' RACE reads anew with MiXCR; each CDR3 protein has one entry. The sample shows 1,100,000 or so distinct CDR3 sequences, under 45% of them seen only once. The sample was blood. These receptors were collected from a woman aged 60-75 years in good health.

The chain links TRBV27 to TRBJ1-2, with D hard to call. Germline CDR1 is MNHEY and CDR2 is SMNVEV (reference sequence). The length of the CDR3 is 14 residues. Trimming pared 5 bases from V and 6 bases from J, leaving 16 bases between. Here the CDR3 reads CASSPSRPVDGYTF. The DNA of the CDR3 is TGTGCCAGCAGTCCGTCAAGACCGGTGGATGGCTACACCTTC.

This chain joins TRBV7-8 and TRBJ2-1; D possibly uses TRBD1 or TRBD2 (5 bases each). The CDR3 is made up of 12 amino acids. Germline V gene sequence: CDR1 SGHVS, CDR2 FQNEAQ. The V end lost 5 bases, the J end lost 11 bases, and 13 bases lay between the germline ends. CDR3 in amino acids: CASSPTGGQQFF. DNA of the CDR3: TGTGCCAGCAGCCCCACTGGGGGTCAGCAGTTCTTC.

The rearrangement uses TRBV14 and TRBJ2-1; 7 bases match TRBD2. J lost 2 bases, V lost 2 bases, and 12 bases had no gene match. Per the germline V gene, CDR1 is SGHDN and CDR2 is FVKESK. The CDR3 consists of 18 residues. In DNA form, the CDR3 reads TGTGCCAGCAGCCAAACCCTCCAGGGACGGGGGGCCTACAATGAGCAGTTCTTC. It specifies CASSQTLQGRGAYNEQFF. Drawing the rest from reference TRBV14 and TRBJ2-1, the complete variable domain is EAGVTQFPSHSVIEKGQTVTLRCDPISGHDNLYWYRRVMGKEIKFLLHFVKESKQDESGMPNNRFLAERTGGTYSTLKVQPAELEDSGVYFCASSQTLQGRGAYNEQFFGPGTRLTVL.